Sequencing of this T cell receptor beta chain was carried out in a study of lymphopenia after photon versus proton radiotherapy. Study outcomes and limitations: Only patients who died were analyzed for survival; proton advantage is unproven. A bigger post-nadir fall in TCR diversity correlated inversely with survival time in deceased patients. Post-nadir diversity loss with photons came from oligoclonal expansion, particularly CD8+ Temra cells. Relative stability marked proton patients; photon patients lost diversity and naive cells.

The repertoire was sequenced with immunoSEQ multiplex PCR; TCRdb's copy has only in-frame clones and lacks some. Among about 55,000 clones listed, approximately 84% were seen once. CDR3 length: 17 amino acids. Per germline, CDR1 SGHNT and CDR2 YENEEA. Deletions cut 3 bases from V and 10 bases from J, with 25 bases between. Details on this clone: The antigen remains undetermined.

The sample in question was peripheral blood, obtained from a patient treated with proton-based radiotherapy. The chain employs TRBV11-3 and TRBJ2-1; no clear D. This TCR came from a man aged 55 to 70 with pancreatic cancer. This chain's CDR3 is CASSLTDATTFSGEQFF. The DNA of the CDR3 is TGTGCCAGCAGCTTGACCGACGCTACCACTTTTTCTGGGGAGCAGTTCTTC.